This T cell receptor beta chain was obtained from a study of cytomegalovirus exposure and HLA in healthy donors. Use of 60 Vbeta and 13 Jbeta primers characterized the PCR. Measured with immunoSEQ multiplex PCR; TCRdb has only the in-frame clones, and not every one. Its listing shows around 70,000 clones. General study findings and limits: An Asian-associated ancestry cluster reportedly showed fewer N-insertions than the approximately 670-donor mean in a later analysis. A few CMV-associated chains proved CMV antigen-specific in vitro. Some 17,000 TCR beta sequences were associated with HLA alleles at 0.05 false discovery rate in a later analysis.

About this clone itself: Its antigen is still unknown.

The sequencing sample was made of PBMCs. The clonotype originates from a man aged 40-49 years in good health and CMV-seronegative.

This CDR3 reads CASSLTRRDTGELFF. As DNA, the CDR3 is TGTGCCAGCAGCCTGACTAGAAGGGACACCGGGGAGCTGTTTTTT. The chain has TRBV11-2 and TRBJ2-2; D is possibly TRBD2 (6 bases). The CDR3 runs to 15 residues. The V end was cut by 5 bases, the J end by 3 bases, with 13 bases between. Germline V lookup: CDR1 SGHAT, CDR2 FQNNGV.